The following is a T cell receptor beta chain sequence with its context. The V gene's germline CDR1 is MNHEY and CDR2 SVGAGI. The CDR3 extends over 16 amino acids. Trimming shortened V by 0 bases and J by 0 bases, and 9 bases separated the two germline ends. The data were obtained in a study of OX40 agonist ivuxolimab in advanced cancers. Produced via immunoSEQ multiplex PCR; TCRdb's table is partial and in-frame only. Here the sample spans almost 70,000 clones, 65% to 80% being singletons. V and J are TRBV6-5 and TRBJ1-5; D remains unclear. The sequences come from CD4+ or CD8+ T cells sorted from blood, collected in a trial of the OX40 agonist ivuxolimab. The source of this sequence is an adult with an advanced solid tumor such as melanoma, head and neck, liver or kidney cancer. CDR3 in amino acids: CASSYSRFNSNQPQHF. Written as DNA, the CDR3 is TGTGCCAGCAGTTACTCTCGGTTTAATAGCAATCAGCCCCAGCATTTT.